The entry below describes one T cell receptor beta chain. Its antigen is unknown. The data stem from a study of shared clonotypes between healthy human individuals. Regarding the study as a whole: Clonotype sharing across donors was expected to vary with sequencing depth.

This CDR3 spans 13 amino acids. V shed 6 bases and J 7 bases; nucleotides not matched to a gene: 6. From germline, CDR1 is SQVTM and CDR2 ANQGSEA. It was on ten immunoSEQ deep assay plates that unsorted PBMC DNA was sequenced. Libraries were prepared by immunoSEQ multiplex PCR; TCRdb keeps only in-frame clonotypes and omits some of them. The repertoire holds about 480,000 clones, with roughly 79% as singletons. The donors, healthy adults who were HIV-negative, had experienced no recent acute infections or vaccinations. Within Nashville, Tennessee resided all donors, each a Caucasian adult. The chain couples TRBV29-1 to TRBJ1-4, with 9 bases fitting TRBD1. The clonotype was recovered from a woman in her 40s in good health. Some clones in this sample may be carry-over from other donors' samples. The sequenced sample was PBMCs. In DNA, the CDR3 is TGCAGCGTACAACGGACAGGGGTTGAAAAACTGTTTTTT. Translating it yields CSVQRTGVEKLFF.